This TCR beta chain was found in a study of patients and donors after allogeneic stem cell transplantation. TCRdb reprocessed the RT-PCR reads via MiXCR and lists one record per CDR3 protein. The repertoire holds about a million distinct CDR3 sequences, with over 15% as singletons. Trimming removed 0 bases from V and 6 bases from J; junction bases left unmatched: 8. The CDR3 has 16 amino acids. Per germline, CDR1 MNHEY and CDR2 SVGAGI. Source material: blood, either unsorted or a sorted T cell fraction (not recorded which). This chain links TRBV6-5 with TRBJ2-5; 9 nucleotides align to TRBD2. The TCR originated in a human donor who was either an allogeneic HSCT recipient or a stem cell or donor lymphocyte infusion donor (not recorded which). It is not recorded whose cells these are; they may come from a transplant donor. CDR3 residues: CASSYSSLAGWKTQYF. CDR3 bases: TGTGCCAGCAGTTACTCGAGTCTAGCGGGGTGGAAGACCCAGTACTTC.